One T cell receptor beta chain is described in this entry. In germline, CDR1 is SGHNT, CDR2 YYREEE (reference sequence). The CDR3 is 15 residues long. Trimming removed 4 bases at V and 6 bases at J, with 19 bases between. From RNA transcripts, TCR beta CDR3 regions were amplified. The HTBI primer set served for first-round RT-PCR of the TCR CDR3. One entry per CDR3 protein results from TCRdb running MiXCR on the multiplex PCR reads. Found here are some 500,000 distinct CDR3 sequences, approximately 15% of them singletons; the top ten hold less than 20%. This entry is derived from a study of T cells in Graves' hyperthyroidism and ophthalmopathy.

The TCR sequence derives from a woman in her late teens or twenties with Graves' hyperthyroidism. V and J are TRBV5-4 and TRBJ1-1; D is uncertain. The sequencing sample was made of blood. CDR3 coding DNA: TGTGCCAGCAGCCCTGCGGACCGATTAACTCCTGAAGCTTTCTTT. Translated, it gives CASSPADRLTPEAFF.